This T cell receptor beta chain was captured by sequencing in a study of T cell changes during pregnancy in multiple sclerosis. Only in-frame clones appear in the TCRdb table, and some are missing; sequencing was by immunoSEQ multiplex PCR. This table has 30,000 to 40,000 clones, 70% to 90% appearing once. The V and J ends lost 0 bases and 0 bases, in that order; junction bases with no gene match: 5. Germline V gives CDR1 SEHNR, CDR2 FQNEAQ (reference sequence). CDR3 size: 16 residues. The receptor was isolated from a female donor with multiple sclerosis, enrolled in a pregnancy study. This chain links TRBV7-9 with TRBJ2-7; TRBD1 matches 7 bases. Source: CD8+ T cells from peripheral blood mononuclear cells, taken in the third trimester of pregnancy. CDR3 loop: CASSLATGPRSYEQYF. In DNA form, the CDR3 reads TGTGCCAGCAGCTTAGCGACAGGGCCCCGCTCCTACGAGCAGTACTTC.